The rows below give T cell receptor beta chains drawn from one sample of a study of T cell responses to AZD1222 COVID-19 vaccine. Generated by immunoSEQ multiplex PCR, the TCRdb table keeps only in-frame clones and is missing some. Seen here are some 110,000 clones, roughly 91% observed once, and the top ten hold 3.5% to 4%. The sequenced sample was peripheral blood, obtained 28 days after the second AZD1222 dose. These receptors were obtained from an adult who received the AZD1222 COVID-19 vaccine. Each CDR3 is given with its conserved first and last residue. Fields, in order: D gene, clone size, J gene, V gene, CDR3 DNA, CDR3 protein. A D gene is named only where the DNA matches it firmly. A row's size may be missing; if present it is once, few, many or a size class.

D gene: -
clone size: -
J gene: TRBJ1-5
V gene: TRBV6-2/TRBV6-3
CDR3 DNA: TGTGCCAGCAGTCGGACTGGGGGGCAGCCCCAGCATTTT
CDR3 protein: CASSRTGGQPQHF

D gene: -
clone size: -
J gene: TRBJ2-2
V gene: TRBV3-1/TRBV3-2
CDR3 DNA: TGTGCCAGCAGCCCTCGGGGACACATAAACACCGGGGAGCTGTTTTTT
CDR3 protein: CASSPRGHINTGELFF

D gene: TRBD1
clone size: -
J gene: TRBJ1-1
V gene: TRBV18
CDR3 DNA: TGTGCCAGCTCACCGGGACAGATGAACACTGAAGCTTTCTTT
CDR3 protein: CASSPGQMNTEAFF

D gene: -
clone size: -
J gene: TRBJ1-2
V gene: TRBV30
CDR3 DNA: TGTGCCTGCCCTGGGGGAACGGGCTATGGCTACACCTTC
CDR3 protein: CACPGGTGYGYTF

D gene: -
clone size: -
J gene: TRBJ1-1
V gene: TRBV7-9
CDR3 DNA: TGTGCCAGCAGCAAACAGGGAGATAACACTGAAGCTTTCTTT
CDR3 protein: CASSKQGDNTEAFF

D gene: -
clone size: -
J gene: TRBJ1-2
V gene: TRBV30
CDR3 DNA: TGTGCCTGGAACCATGGGGGGCGTCATGGCTACACCTTC
CDR3 protein: CAWNHGGRHGYTF

D gene: TRBD1
clone size: -
J gene: TRBJ1-5
V gene: TRBV12-5
CDR3 DNA: TGTGCTAGTGGCTTGACAGGGGGGCAGCCCCAGCATTTT
CDR3 protein: CASGLTGGQPQHF

D gene: TRBD2
clone size: -
J gene: TRBJ2-1
V gene: TRBV5-5
CDR3 DNA: TGTGCCAGCAGCTTGCCCGGGACTAGCGGTAGACCCTGGGAGCAGTTCTTC
CDR3 protein: CASSLPGTSGRPWEQFF

D gene: -
clone size: -
J gene: TRBJ2-3
V gene: TRBV18
CDR3 DNA: TGTGCCAGCTCACCACCGTCACTACCTAGCACAGATACGCAGTATTTT
CDR3 protein: CASSPPSLPSTDTQYF

D gene: -
clone size: -
J gene: TRBJ1-1
V gene: TRBV6-1
CDR3 DNA: TGTGCCAGCAGTGAAATCCCATTAGGAGGGGCTTCGAACACTGAAGCTTTCTTT
CDR3 protein: CASSEIPLGGASNTEAFF

D gene: -
clone size: -
J gene: TRBJ2-1
V gene: TRBV5-4
CDR3 DNA: TGTGCCAGCAGCTTGTCAGGGGCCCTCTACAATGAGCAGTTCTTC
CDR3 protein: CASSLSGALYNEQFF

D gene: -
clone size: -
J gene: TRBJ2-7
V gene: TRBV2
CDR3 DNA: TGTGCCAGCTCGAGACAGGTTCCCTACGAGCAGTACTTC
CDR3 protein: CASSRQVPYEQYF

D gene: -
clone size: -
J gene: TRBJ1-6
V gene: TRBV5-1
CDR3 DNA: TGCGCCAGCAGCTCGAACAGGGATACTAATTCACCCCTCCACTTT
CDR3 protein: CASSSNRDTNSPLHF

D gene: -
clone size: -
J gene: TRBJ2-7
V gene: TRBV6-1
CDR3 DNA: TGTGCCAGCAGTGAAGACTATATCTACGAGCAGTACTTC
CDR3 protein: CASSEDYIYEQYF

D gene: TRBD1
clone size: -
J gene: TRBJ1-4
V gene: TRBV6-6
CDR3 DNA: TGTGCCAGCAGGAACAGGGGTTCTAATGAAAAACTGTTTTTT
CDR3 protein: CASRNRGSNEKLFF

D gene: -
clone size: -
J gene: TRBJ1-2
V gene: TRBV4-2
CDR3 DNA: TGTGCCAGCAGCCAAGATTTATCTGACTATGGCTACACCTTC
CDR3 protein: CASSQDLSDYGYTF

D gene: TRBD2
clone size: -
J gene: TRBJ2-1
V gene: TRBV11-3
CDR3 DNA: TGTGCCAGCAGCTTAGATGTAGCGGGGGTCTACAATGAGCAGTTCTTC
CDR3 protein: CASSLDVAGVYNEQFF

D gene: -
clone size: -
J gene: TRBJ2-1
V gene: TRBV18
CDR3 DNA: TGTGCCAGCTCAACGAAGGACAATGAGCAGTTCTTC
CDR3 protein: CASSTKDNEQFF

D gene: -
clone size: -
J gene: TRBJ1-1
V gene: TRBV7-9
CDR3 DNA: TGTGCCAGCAGGTACGACCGGGGCACTGAAGCTTTCTTT
CDR3 protein: CASRYDRGTEAFF

D gene: -
clone size: -
J gene: TRBJ1-1
V gene: TRBV7-9
CDR3 DNA: TGTGCCAGCAGCTTAGAGATAATTCGGGGGAACACTGAAGCTTTCTTT
CDR3 protein: CASSLEIIRGNTEAFF

D gene: TRBD1
clone size: -
J gene: TRBJ1-1
V gene: TRBV10-3
CDR3 DNA: TGTGCCGGCGGAACAGGGGGTAACACTGAAGCTTTCTTT
CDR3 protein: CAGGTGGNTEAFF

D gene: -
clone size: -
J gene: TRBJ1-1
V gene: TRBV29-1
CDR3 DNA: TGCAGCGTCTTAGCCTATTACAGGGACACTGAAGCTTTCTTT
CDR3 protein: CSVLAYYRDTEAFF

D gene: -
clone size: -
J gene: TRBJ1-2
V gene: TRBV7-9
CDR3 DNA: TGTGCCAGCAGCTTAGGTGCAGGCTTTTATGGCTACACCTTC
CDR3 protein: CASSLGAGFYGYTF

D gene: -
clone size: few
J gene: TRBJ2-7
V gene: TRBV3-1/TRBV3-2
CDR3 DNA: TGTGCCAGCAGCCAAGACAGGTACGAGCAGTACTTC
CDR3 protein: CASSQDRYEQYF

D gene: TRBD1
clone size: few
J gene: TRBJ1-6
V gene: TRBV30
CDR3 DNA: TGTGCCTGGAGGGCAGGGGGAATTAGCTCCTATAATTCACCCCTCCACTTT
CDR3 protein: CAWRAGGISSYNSPLHF

D gene: TRBD2
clone size: once
J gene: TRBJ2-3
V gene: TRBV29-1
CDR3 DNA: TGCAGCTCTACCGGGAGGTTCACAGATACGCAGTATTTT
CDR3 protein: CSSTGRFTDTQYF

D gene: -
clone size: -
J gene: TRBJ2-1
V gene: TRBV14
CDR3 DNA: TGTGCCAGCAGCCAAGATAGTGGGAGCTCCTACAATGAGCAGTTCTTC
CDR3 protein: CASSQDSGSSYNEQFF

D gene: TRBD2
clone size: -
J gene: TRBJ2-6
V gene: TRBV28
CDR3 DNA: TGTGCCAGCAGTCGGGCGGGGGATGGGGCCAACGTCCTGACTTTC
CDR3 protein: CASSRAGDGANVLTF

D gene: -
clone size: -
J gene: TRBJ1-2
V gene: TRBV30
CDR3 DNA: TGTGCCTGGAGTTACCTCTCAGGGAACGGCTACACCTTC
CDR3 protein: CAWSYLSGNGYTF

D gene: TRBD2
clone size: -
J gene: TRBJ2-7
V gene: TRBV7-2
CDR3 DNA: TGTGCCAGCAGCTTAGTTGCTAGCGGGAGTGTTTACGAGCAGTACTTC
CDR3 protein: CASSLVASGSVYEQYF

D gene: -
clone size: -
J gene: TRBJ2-7
V gene: TRBV5-6
CDR3 DNA: TGTGCCAGCAGTCGTTCGGGCAGGGGTTCCTACGAGCAGTACTTC
CDR3 protein: CASSRSGRGSYEQYF

D gene: -
clone size: once
J gene: TRBJ1-1
V gene: TRBV5-6
CDR3 DNA: TGTGCCAGCAGCTTAGGGGCTGAAGCTTTCTTT
CDR3 protein: CASSLGAEAFF

D gene: TRBD1
clone size: -
J gene: TRBJ1-6
V gene: TRBV5-1
CDR3 DNA: TGCGCCAGCAGCTTTTCACCGGGACAGGGAGATTCACCCCTCCACTTT
CDR3 protein: CASSFSPGQGDSPLHF

D gene: -
clone size: -
J gene: TRBJ2-3
V gene: TRBV28
CDR3 DNA: TGTGCCAGCAGCTCTATATTCGGGCGAGGCACAGATACGCAGTATTTT
CDR3 protein: CASSSIFGRGTDTQYF

D gene: -
clone size: -
J gene: TRBJ1-1
V gene: TRBV6-2/TRBV6-3
CDR3 DNA: TGTGCCAGCAGTTACGAGGGTAGGGCTGAAGCTTTCTTT
CDR3 protein: CASSYEGRAEAFF

D gene: -
clone size: -
J gene: TRBJ1-5
V gene: TRBV3-1/TRBV3-2
CDR3 DNA: TGTGCCAGCAGCGGCGATAGCAATCAGCCCCAGCATTTT
CDR3 protein: CASSGDSNQPQHF

D gene: -
clone size: -
J gene: TRBJ2-2
V gene: TRBV19
CDR3 DNA: TGTGCCAGTAGTTCCCGGTCCGTACCGAACACCGGGGAGCTGTTTTTT
CDR3 protein: CASSSRSVPNTGELFF

D gene: -
clone size: -
J gene: TRBJ2-7
V gene: TRBV3-1/TRBV3-2
CDR3 DNA: TGTGCCAGCAGCCAAGTCCCCAGGGCGACCTACGAGCAGTACTTC
CDR3 protein: CASSQVPRATYEQYF